Shown below are 23 T cell receptor beta chains from a single sample sequenced in a study of spatial heterogeneity in lung cancer. Which antigens these TCRs recognize remains unknown. Noted time point: sample taken at primary tumor resection. TCRdb recomputed calls from the 5' RACE reads with MiXCR, one row per CDR3 protein. The sample has 10,000 or so distinct CDR3 sequences; approximately 7.9% are singletons. Study-wide results and limits: Counts of expanded alpha and beta TCRs within tumors tracked the tumor nonsynonymous mutation count.

The source was lung tumor tissue, collected at surgery. Receptors were obtained from a female donor with early-stage non-small cell lung cancer.

Many counts were recorded for this clonotype. The CDR3 DNA reads as TGCAGCGTCTTGGTACAGGGGGCGCAGTATTATGGCTACACCTTC. Protein sequence: CSVLVQGAQYYGYTF. The genes are TRBV29-1 and TRBJ1-2; 9 bases are a match to TRBD1. Germline V gene sequence: CDR1 SQVTM, CDR2 ANQGSEA. This CDR3 region has 15 residues. The V gene end was trimmed by 6 bases and the J gene end by 5 bases; junction bases not matched to a gene: 13.

This clonotype ranks as medium-sized (0.01 to 0.1%). The rearrangement uses TRBV27 and TRBJ1-2; 10 bases are shared with TRBD1. CDR1 is MNHEY and CDR2 is SMNVEV in the germline V gene (reference sequence). J lost 6 bases, V lost 3 bases, and 7 bases had no gene match. The CDR3 loop spans 15 amino acids. CDR3 nucleotides: TGTGCCAGCAGTTTGATGACAGGGGGCGCAGATGGCTACACCTTC. Protein: CASSLMTGGADGYTF.

The V gene is TRBV29-1, the J gene TRBJ2-5; D gene uncertain. Germline values: CDR1 SQVTM, CDR2 ANQGSEA. V lost 7 bases and J 4 bases, leaving 10 bases between the germline ends. This CDR3 is 11 amino acids long. The DNA of the CDR3 is TGCAGCGCTGTAAAGGGAGAGACCCAGTACTTC. Protein product: CSAVKGETQYF.

This clonotype showed up just a few times. The CDR3 sequence is CASSWARGTDTQYF. CDR3 DNA sequence: TGTGCCAGCAGTTGGGCCCGAGGCACAGATACGCAGTATTTT. The rearrangement uses TRBV27 and TRBJ2-3, with unresolved D. V lost 4 bases to trimming and J lost 1 base, with 9 bases between them. Germline values: CDR1 MNHEY, CDR2 SMNVEV (reference sequence). This CDR3 contains 14 residues.

By frequency in the sample, this clonotype is large. The CDR3 is CASSGGLAGSEQYF. CDR3 in DNA: TGTGCCAGCAGTGGCGGACTAGCGGGGTCCGAGCAGTACTTC. The chain joins TRBV2 to TRBJ2-7, with TRBD2 matching 12 bases. J gave up 6 bases and V 4 bases, and 4 bases lay outside the gene matches. The CDR3 is made up of 14 amino acids. Germline loops: CDR1 SNHLY, CDR2 FYNNEI.

This chain links TRBV29-1 with TRBJ2-2; D is ambiguous. Germline V lookup: CDR1 SQVTM, CDR2 ANQGSEA. The CDR3 length is 16 residues. V was pared by 6 bases and J by 0 bases, with 17 bases between. CDR3 protein: CSVAPAEKANTGELFF. CDR3 bases: TGCAGCGTCGCCCCCGCGGAGAAGGCGAACACCGGGGAGCTGTTTTTT.

This clonotype has only a few counts. The chain joins TRBV20-1 to TRBJ1-3; 8 bases line up with TRBD1. The J segment lost 7 bases and the V segment lost 3 bases, leaving 5 bases of the junction unmatched. This CDR3 contains 13 residues. Germline CDR1 DFQATT, CDR2 SNEGSKA (reference sequence). As DNA, the CDR3 is TGCAGTGCTAGGGACAGGGCTTCCAACACCATATATTTT. Its translation: CSARDRASNTIYF.

The chain has TRBV7-2 and TRBJ2-5; perhaps D is TRBD1 or TRBD2 (6 bases each). V was trimmed by 3 bases and J by 4 bases, leaving 15 bases between them. This CDR3 region has 15 residues. Germline CDR1 reads SGHTA; CDR2 reads FQGNSA. The chain's CDR3 is CASSFGGQPVETQYF. The DNA for the CDR3 is TGTGCCAGCAGCTTCGGGGGACAACCAGTAGAGACCCAGTACTTC.

This clonotype is termed medium-sized. The V and J genes are TRBV12-3 or TRBV12-4 and TRBJ1-2; D is ambiguous. The CDR3 runs 12 residues. V lost 2 bases to trimming and J lost 4 bases, with 5 bases between them. CDR3 nucleotide sequence: TGTGCCAGCAGTTTACTGCGCTATGGCTACACCTTC. It is translated as CASSLLRYGYTF.

This clonotype came up many times. This chain links TRBV28 with TRBJ1-6, with D possibly TRBD1 on 5 matching bases. Germline values: CDR1 MDHEN, CDR2 SYDVKM. This CDR3 region has 14 residues. Trimming removed 2 bases at V and 14 bases at J, with 16 bases between. CDR3: CASSLGGSLGTLHF. The CDR3 bases are TGTGCCAGCAGTTTAGGGGGGAGCCTTGGGACCCTCCACTTT.

A few counts support this clonotype. The V call is TRBV10-3, the J call TRBJ2-3, with 9 positions matching TRBD2. The CDR3 contains 16 residues. Germline assignment: CDR1 ENHRY and CDR2 SYGVKD. The junction had 7 bases not matched to a gene; V was cut back by 5 bases and J by 1 base. CDR3 in DNA: TGTGCCATCAGTAGTGTTAGGACTAGCGGCACAGATACGCAGTATTTT. Translated: CAISSVRTSGTDTQYF.

The chain recombines TRBV7-2 with TRBJ2-2, with 7 bases identical to TRBD2. Trimming at V came to 10 bases and at J to 2 bases, leaving 4 bases not matched to a gene. The length of the CDR3 is 13 residues. The germline CDR1 and CDR2 sequences are SGHTA and FQGNSA. CDR3 residues: CATGGINTGELFF. The CDR3 DNA reads as TGTGCCACCGGGGGGATTAACACCGGGGAGCTGTTTTTT.

This clonotype was recorded at least ten times. For the CDR3, the DNA is TGTGCCAGCAGTGAAACAGGGACCAATGAAAAACTGTTTTTT. Translated: CASSETGTNEKLFF. This rearrangement joins TRBV28 to TRBJ1-4, with a tentative D call TRBD1 (6 bases). The germline gives CDR1 MDHEN, CDR2 SYDVKM. This CDR3 comprises 14 residues. Trimming stripped 5 bases from V and 5 bases from J, with 12 bases between.

By its share, this clonotype is medium-sized. This sequence joins TRBV6-6 and TRBJ1-1; D call uncertain. V was trimmed by 3 bases and J by 6 bases, leaving 8 bases between them. Germline assignment: CDR1 MNHNY and CDR2 SVGAGI (reference sequence). The CDR3 contains 12 residues. Written as DNA, the CDR3 is TGTGCCAGCAGTTATAACGGGCCTGAAGCTTTCTTT. This gives the protein CASSYNGPEAFF.

By its share, this clonotype is medium-sized. V is TRBV4-1 and J is TRBJ2-3, with 7 bases identical to TRBD1. Trimming at V came to 1 base and at J to 1 base, leaving 5 bases not matched to a gene. This CDR3 is built from 16 residues. The germline gives CDR1 MGHRA, CDR2 YSYEKL. Written as DNA, the CDR3 is TGCGCCAGCAGCCAAGCTGGACAGGCGCGCACAGATACGCAGTATTTT. It is translated as CASSQAGQARTDTQYF.

This clonotype has a count of ten or more. This chain uses TRBV5-4 with TRBJ1-3; 9 nucleotides agree with TRBD1. Germline V lookup: CDR1 SGHNT, CDR2 YYREEE (reference sequence). The CDR3 has 13 residues. Losses at the gene ends were 4 bases for V and 8 bases for J; bases not matched to a gene: 4. CDR3 protein: CASSQDRGDTIYF. CDR3 in DNA: TGTGCCAGCAGCCAGGACAGGGGAGACACCATATATTTT.

The table lists this clonotype with many counts. This chain connects TRBV7-9 to TRBJ2-3, with TRBD2 as a possible D gene (5 bases). The germline V gene has CDR1 SEHNR and CDR2 FQNEAQ (reference sequence). The CDR3 has 15 amino acids. Trimming cost V 7 bases and J 0 bases, with 14 bases left between them. The CDR3 DNA reads TGTGCCAGCATCGTCTCGGGGATCAGCACAGATACGCAGTATTTT. This sequence encodes CASIVSGISTDTQYF.

J is TRBJ2-1 and V is TRBV11-2; 11 positions match TRBD1. The CDR3 extends over 16 amino acids. The germline CDR1 and CDR2 sequences are SGHAT and FQNNGV. Trimming cost V 5 bases and J 4 bases; bases outside gene matches: 7. Written as DNA, the CDR3 is TGTGCCAGCAGCCTACCGGGACAGGGGGGATACAATGAGCAGTTCTTC. This codes for CASSLPGQGGYNEQFF.

This clonotype has ten or more counts. V usage is TRBV6-2 or TRBV6-3 and J usage is TRBJ2-3; 8 positions match TRBD2. CDR3 length: 16 amino acids. CDR1 is MNHEY, CDR2 SVGEGT, per germline. The V and J ends lost 6 bases and 7 bases, in that order; junction bases with no gene match: 15. CDR3 DNA: TGTGCCAGCAGCACCCCTGCCGGGGGGGGGAGAAATACGCAGTATTTT. Residues: CASSTPAGGGRNTQYF.

This clonotype is deemed medium-sized. The chain recombines TRBV6-2 or TRBV6-3 with TRBJ2-5, with D possibly being TRBD2 (6 bases). V was pared by 1 base and J by 5 bases, with 11 bases between. The CDR3 length is 14 residues. The germline gives CDR1 MNHEY, CDR2 SVGEGT. The CDR3 reads CASSYFGGAETQYF. For the CDR3, the DNA is TGTGCCAGCAGTTACTTTGGCGGGGCGGAGACCCAGTACTTC.

By sample share, this clonotype is large. The CDR3 reads CAWEVNENTGELFF. The CDR3, as DNA: TGTGCCTGGGAAGTAAACGAGAACACCGGGGAGCTGTTTTTT. The J gene is TRBJ2-2, the V gene TRBV30, with D hard to call. Germline CDR1 GTSNPN, CDR2 SVGIG (reference sequence). The CDR3 has 14 amino acids. The germline V and J ends were trimmed by 5 bases and 1 base, with 11 bases remaining between them.

This clonotype has just a few counts. V gene TRBV7-9 combines with J gene TRBJ2-1, with 12 nucleotides matching TRBD1. The V gene end was trimmed by 5 bases and the J gene end by 8 bases; junction bases not matched to a gene: 7. The CDR3 is 15 residues long. Germline loops: CDR1 SEHNR, CDR2 FQNEAQ (reference sequence). The CDR3 DNA is TGTGCCAGCAGCCGGGACAGGGGGCTTTCTGATGAGCAGTTCTTC. This translates into CASSRDRGLSDEQFF.

The table lists this clonotype with many counts. This chain links TRBV29-1 with TRBJ2-1; the D gene is possibly TRBD1 (7 bases). The CDR3 runs 13 residues. V gave up 6 bases and J gave up 3 bases, with 12 bases separating them. Germline V gives CDR1 SQVTM, CDR2 ANQGSEA. The CDR3 region is CSVRQGGYNEQFF. CDR3 DNA: TGCAGCGTCCGACAGGGAGGCTACAATGAGCAGTTCTTC.